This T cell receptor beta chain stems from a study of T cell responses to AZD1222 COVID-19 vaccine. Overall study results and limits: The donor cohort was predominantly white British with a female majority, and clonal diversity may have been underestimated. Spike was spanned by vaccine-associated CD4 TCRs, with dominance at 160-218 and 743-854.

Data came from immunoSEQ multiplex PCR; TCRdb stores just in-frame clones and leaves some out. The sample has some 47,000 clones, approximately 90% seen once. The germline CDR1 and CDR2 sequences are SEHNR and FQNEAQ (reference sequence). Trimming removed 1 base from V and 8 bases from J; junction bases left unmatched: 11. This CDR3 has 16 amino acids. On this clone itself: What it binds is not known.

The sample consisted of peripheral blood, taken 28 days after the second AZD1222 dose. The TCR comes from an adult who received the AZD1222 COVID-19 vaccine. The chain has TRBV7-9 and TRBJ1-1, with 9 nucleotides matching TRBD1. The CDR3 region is CASSLGTGAVGWEAFF. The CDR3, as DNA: TGTGCCAGCAGCTTAGGGACAGGGGCGGTCGGTTGGGAAGCTTTCTTT.